The entry below gives a single TCR beta chain sequence along with its context. Its cognate antigen is unknown. This sample is drawn from a study of T cell responses to AZD1222 COVID-19 vaccine. At the level of the study: Analysis merged second doses at about 4 or about 12 weeks. Study conclusions and caveats: Seropositivity was recorded at baseline in only five to seven AZD1222 recipients. Every sample of the repertoires postdated the peak T cell response. Donors were chiefly white British, with a greater number of females, and clonal diversity was perhaps underestimated.

The CDR3 length is 16 residues. Germline-derived CDR1 and CDR2 are LNHNV and YYDKDF (reference sequence). Deletions cut 0 bases from V and 0 bases from J, with 10 bases between. The assay was immunoSEQ multiplex PCR, and TCRdb's table has in-frame clones only and misses some. The data hold 95,000 to 100,000 clones, with about nine tenths observed a single time. The sequence came from an adult in good health. This specimen was peripheral blood, taken on day 0 of AZD1222 vaccination. This rearrangement joins TRBV15 to TRBJ2-3; possible D gene TRBD2, 6 bases. Here the CDR3 reads CATSRERGASTDTQYF. CDR3 DNA: TGTGCCACCAGCAGAGAGCGGGGAGCTAGCACAGATACGCAGTATTTT.